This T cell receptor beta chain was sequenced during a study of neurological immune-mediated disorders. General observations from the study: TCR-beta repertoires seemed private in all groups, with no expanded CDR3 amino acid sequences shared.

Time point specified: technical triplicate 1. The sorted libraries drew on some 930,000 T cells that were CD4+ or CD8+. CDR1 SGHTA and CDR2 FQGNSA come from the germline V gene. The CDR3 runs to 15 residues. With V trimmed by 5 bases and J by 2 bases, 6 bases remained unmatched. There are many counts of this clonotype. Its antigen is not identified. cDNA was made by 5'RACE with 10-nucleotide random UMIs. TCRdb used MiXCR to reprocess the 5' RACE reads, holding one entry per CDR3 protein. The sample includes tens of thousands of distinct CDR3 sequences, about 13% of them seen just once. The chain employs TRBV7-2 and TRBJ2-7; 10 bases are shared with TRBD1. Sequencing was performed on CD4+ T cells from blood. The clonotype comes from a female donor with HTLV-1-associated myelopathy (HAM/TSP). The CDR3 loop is CASSLGQGVTYEQYF. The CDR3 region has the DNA TGTGCCAGCAGCCTCGGACAGGGGGTGACCTACGAGCAGTACTTC.